This TCR beta chain was profiled in a study of blood T cell repertoires in COVID-19. This clone came up once. CDR1 SGHRS and CDR2 YFSETQ come from the germline V gene. The ends were cut back, 3 bases at V and 0 bases at J, with 13 bases in the middle. This CDR3 is 16 amino acids long. TCRdb's copy holds only in-frame clones and misses some; the assay was immunoSEQ multiplex PCR. The table records 15,000 to 20,000 clones, approximately 86% of them present only once. The specimen was peripheral blood. This clonotype was obtained from a human donor in a cohort sampled during active COVID-19. The rearrangement links TRBV5-1 to TRBJ1-3; D remains unclear. The CDR3 DNA reads TGCGCCAGCAGCTCTAAGCCTTGGAGCTCTGGAAACACCATATATTTT. It specifies CASSSKPWSSGNTIYF.